The rows below give T cell receptor beta chains drawn from one sample of a study of OX40 agonist ivuxolimab in advanced cancers. The method was immunoSEQ multiplex PCR; TCRdb's version includes in-frame clones alone and lacks a portion of them. Altogether tens of thousands of clones are present, approximately 80% being singletons, with the ten largest covering 20% to 25%. The sequenced sample was CD4+ or CD8+ T cells sorted from blood, obtained in a trial of the OX40 agonist ivuxolimab. The receptors were gathered from an adult with an advanced solid tumor such as melanoma, head and neck, liver or kidney cancer. CDR3s include the opening cysteine and the closing phenylalanine or tryptophan. D genes are given only for firm matches. Some rows mark clone size as missing; the rest say once, few, many or name a class of expanded clone.

cdr3_length d_call clone_size j_call v_call cdr3_nt cdr3_aa
12 . once TRBJ1-3 TRBV25-1 TGTGCCAGCAGATACTCGGGAAACACCATATATTTT CASRYSGNTIYF
13 TRBD2 . TRBJ2-7 TRBV30 TGTGCCTGGAACGGGGGGGTAGGGTACGAGCAGTACTTC CAWNGGVGYEQYF
14 . . TRBJ2-1 TRBV27 TGTGCCAGCAGTTTTTCGGGGACTGGCAATGAGCAGTTCTTC CASSFSGTGNEQFF
15 . . TRBJ2-2 TRBV6-5 TGTGCCAGCAGTTACTCTTCTCCCGGCGCAGGGGAGCTGTTTTTT CASSYSSPGAGELFF
18 TRBD2 . TRBJ2-3 TRBV9 TGTGCCAGCAGCGTACGGGGACTAGCGGGGGGGCAGGCAGATACGCAGTATTTT CASSVRGLAGGQADTQYF
22 TRBD2 . TRBJ2-3 TRBV7-6 TGTGCCAGCAGCTTAAGATACGAAAGGGGGACTAGCCTAACCCATTCCACAGATACGCAGTATTTT CASSLRYERGTSLTHSTDTQYF
13 TRBD1 few TRBJ1-2 TRBV19 TGTGCCAGTAGTATGGGGACAGCCTATGGCTACACCTTC CASSMGTAYGYTF
13 . . TRBJ2-2 TRBV6-4 TGTGCCAGCAGAAGGGCGAACACCGGGGAGCTGTTTTTT CASRRANTGELFF
13 . few TRBJ1-6 TRBV6-4 TGTGCCAGCAGTGACTCCGATAATTCACCCCTCCACTTT CASSDSDNSPLHF
14 . . TRBJ2-7 TRBV5-6 TGTGCCAGCAGCCCCGGCGTCGGGGGCTACGAGCAGTACTTC CASSPGVGGYEQYF
16 TRBD1 few TRBJ1-4 TRBV4-3 TGCGCCAGCAGCCCAGGGACAGGGGAGGGCAGTGAAAAACTGTTTTTT CASSPGTGEGSEKLFF
14 . . TRBJ2-5 TRBV7-3 TGTGCCAGCAGCTCAATTGGGGGCGCGGAGACCCAGTACTTC CASSSIGGAETQYF
12 . few TRBJ1-1 TRBV10-3 TGTGCCATCAGTAGCATGAACACTGAAGCTTTCTTT CAISSMNTEAFF
15 TRBD1 . TRBJ1-6 TRBV5-5 TGTGCCAGCAGCTTAGGGGGCGTCTATAATTCACCCCTCCACTTT CASSLGGVYNSPLHF
15 TRBD2 . TRBJ2-7 TRBV9 TGTGCCAGCAGCGTAGAAACTAGCGGGATAAGTGAGCAGTACTTC CASSVETSGISEQYF
12 . . TRBJ1-4 TRBV27 TGTGCCGTAAGGGGTGGGAATGAAAAACTGTTTTTT CAVRGGNEKLFF
14 . . TRBJ1-5 TRBV4-3 TGCGCCAGCAGCCAAGTTGCGGGTTTTACGCCCCAGCATTTT CASSQVAGFTPQHF
12 . . TRBJ2-7 TRBV2 TGTGCCAGCAACAGGGGGGGGCGCGAGCAGTACTTC CASNRGGREQYF
13 TRBD1 . TRBJ1-4 TRBV10-3 TGTGCCATCAGCGCAACAGGGGAGGAAAAACTGTTTTTT CAISATGEEKLFF
11 . . TRBJ1-1 TRBV25-1 TGTGCCAGCAAGTGGGGCACTGAAGCTTTCTTT CASKWGTEAFF
17 TRBD1 . TRBJ2-6 TRBV27 TGTGCCAGCAGTGGTATTGACAGGGCCTCTGGGGCCAACGTCCTGACTTTC CASSGIDRASGANVLTF
12 . . TRBJ1-1 TRBV29-1 TGCAGCGTTGAATGGGGGAACACTGAAGCTTTCTTT CSVEWGNTEAFF
21 . . TRBJ2-1 TRBV21-1 TGTGCCAGCAGCAAAGAACTAGCGGGGACCAGGGGGGACCCTCCCTACAATGAGCAGTTCTTC CASSKELAGTRGDPPYNEQFF
15 . many TRBJ2-7 TRBV7-9 TGTGCCAGCAGCTTAACACCTACGGGAGACTACGAGCAGTACTTC CASSLTPTGDYEQYF
15 TRBD1 . TRBJ1-1 TRBV7-9 TGTGCCAGCAGCTTAGAGGGACAGCTAAACACTGAAGCTTTCTTT CASSLEGQLNTEAFF
14 . . TRBJ1-5 TRBV5-6 TGTGCCAGCAGCTTGGCGATGGGCAATCAGCCCCAGCATTTT CASSLAMGNQPQHF
14 . . TRBJ1-2 TRBV6-1 TGTGCCAGCAGTGAAGGTTGGGGAAGGTATGGCTACACCTTC CASSEGWGRYGYTF
17 TRBD1 . TRBJ2-5 TRBV4-2 TGTGCCAGCAGCCAGGCTACCGGGACAGGCCCACAAGAGACCCAGTACTTC CASSQATGTGPQETQYF
16 TRBD1 . TRBJ2-5 TRBV5-4 TGTGCCAGCAGCTTATGGGACAGGGGGCTTCGAGAGACCCAGTACTTC CASSLWDRGLRETQYF
14 . . TRBJ2-5 TRBV11-2 TGTGCCAGCAGCTTATTGGGGGACGAAGAGACCCAGTACTTC CASSLLGDEETQYF
13 . . TRBJ2-7 TRBV6-1 TGTGCCAGCAGTGAAGTTACAGCGTACGAGCAGTACTTC CASSEVTAYEQYF
15 TRBD1 . TRBJ2-5 TRBV7-6 TGTGCCAGCAGCTCCGACAGGGACGAAGGAGAGACCCAGTACTTC CASSSDRDEGETQYF
15 TRBD1 . TRBJ2-4 TRBV7-9 TGTGCCAGCAGCTCGGGACAGGGGGCCAAAAACATTCAGTACTTC CASSSGQGAKNIQYF
14 . . TRBJ2-7 TRBV19 TGTGCCAGTACCCAAGCCCCCGGGGGCTACGAGCAGTACTTC CASTQAPGGYEQYF
14 TRBD1 . TRBJ2-3 TRBV9 TGTGCCAGCAGCCAACAGGGGGCAGGAGATACGCAGTATTTT CASSQQGAGDTQYF
18 TRBD1 . TRBJ1-4 TRBV9 TGTGCCAGCAGCGCCCCCGGGACAGGGAAATCAACTAATGAAAAACTGTTTTTT CASSAPGTGKSTNEKLFF
14 . once TRBJ2-2 TRBV29-1 TGCAGCGTTGTTGGGATTTTCGAGACCGGGGAGCTGTTTTTT CSVVGIFETGELFF
15 TRBD2 . TRBJ2-1 TRBV27 TGTGCCAGCAGTTTAACTAGCGGGGGAAACAATGAGCAGTTCTTC CASSLTSGGNNEQFF
16 . . TRBJ2-3 TRBV4-3 TGCGCCAGCAGCCAAGTAGAGGGGATGAACACAGATACGCAGTATTTT CASSQVEGMNTDTQYF
16 TRBD1 once TRBJ1-4 TRBV5-8 TGTGCCAGCAGCTGGGGGACAGGGGAATTTAATGAAAAACTGTTTTTT CASSWGTGEFNEKLFF
14 . . TRBJ2-7 TRBV18 TGTGCCAGCTCGAACCGGGACGCTTCCTACGAGCAGTACTTC CASSNRDASYEQYF
19 TRBD2 . TRBJ2-1 TRBV7-9 TGTGCCAGCAGCTTAGTCTATTTGGCGTCTCAGCGGGGGCCCCACGAGCAGTTCTTC CASSLVYLASQRGPHEQFF
13 . . TRBJ2-5 TRBV14 TGTGCCAGCAGCCAAGTCGCCGTGGAGACCCAGTACTTC CASSQVAVETQYF
15 . . TRBJ2-7 TRBV19 TGTGCCAGTAGTATCGCCTTGCAGCGTACTTACGAGCAGTACTTC CASSIALQRTYEQYF
14 TRBD2 . TRBJ2-1 TRBV7-7 TGTGCCAGCAGCTTAGCGGCTAGCGGGAATGAGCAGTTCTTC CASSLAASGNEQFF
15 . . TRBJ2-7 TRBV4-3 TGCGCCAGCAGCCCAGACAAGCGGAGCTCCTACGAGCAGTACTTC CASSPDKRSSYEQYF
14 . once TRBJ2-7 TRBV30 TGTGCCTGGATGTCCCGACAGAAAGACTACGAGCAGTACTTC CAWMSRQKDYEQYF
16 TRBD2 once TRBJ2-1 TRBV11-2 TGTGCCAGCAGCCCCAGACTAGCGGGGCCCTACAATGAGCAGTTCTTC CASSPRLAGPYNEQFF
15 TRBD1 . TRBJ1-3 TRBV7-9 TGTGCCAGCAGCTTAGGGGACAGTGGAGGAAACACCATATATTTT CASSLGDSGGNTIYF
15 . . TRBJ2-7 TRBV15 TGTGCCACCAGCAGGGGGGCGGGGCCCCTTTACGAGCAGTACTTC CATSRGAGPLYEQYF
14 . . TRBJ1-1 TRBV5-4 TGTGCCAGCAGCTTGGGACAGTTATCCACTGAAGCTTTCTTT CASSLGQLSTEAFF
14 . . TRBJ2-3 TRBV5-6 TGTGCCAGCAGTTTTGACACGGAGTCGGATACGCAGTATTTT CASSFDTESDTQYF